This T cell receptor (beta chain) was captured in a study of regulatory T cells in long-lasting Graves disease. The authors built TCR beta libraries using iRepertoire HTBI primers and Arm-PCR of CDR3 regions. In TCRdb, the multiplex PCR reads were re-called with MiXCR into one record per CDR3 protein. The top ten clones hold approximately 17% of a sample with over 350,000 distinct CDR3 sequences, approximately 14% of them seen once. As to time point: newly diagnosed GD, antithyroid drugs for less than 3 months. RNA extracted from PBMCs served as the sequencing template. With 6 bases clipped from V and 5 bases from J, the junction kept 9 bases outside the gene matches. The CDR3 consists of 14 residues. CDR1 and CDR2 from the germline V gene are ENHRY and SYGVKD. These sequences were also reported in another study, on T cells in Graves' hyperthyroidism and ophthalmopathy.

Sequencing was performed on peripheral blood mononuclear cells (PBMCs), taken at new diagnosis, from a patient treated with antithyroid drugs. This chain connects TRBV10-3 to TRBJ2-7; 8 positions agree with TRBD1. This receptor was taken from a woman aged 45-65 years with Graves disease. CDR3 in amino acids: CAIRTAQDRDEQYF. DNA for the CDR3: TGTGCCATCAGGACCGCCCAGGACAGGGACGAGCAGTACTTC.